These 12 T cell receptor beta chains came from one sample sequenced in a study of blood T cell repertoires in COVID-19. The assay was immunoSEQ multiplex PCR, and TCRdb's table has in-frame clones only and misses some. The top ten hold approximately 1.8% of the sample, which has just over 300,000 clones, about nine tenths seen once. Sequenced material: peripheral blood. Every receptor here comes from a woman aged 30 to 39 with COVID-19, enrolled during active disease.

The chain joins TRBV28 to TRBJ2-3; 11 bases map to TRBD2. Unmatched junction bases numbered 6, after V lost 6 bases and J lost 1 base. The germline V gene encodes CDR1 MDHEN and CDR2 SYDVKM. The CDR3 runs 16 residues. Written as DNA, the CDR3 is TGTGCCAGCAGCCCGCCGACTAGCGGGGGCACAGATACGCAGTATTTT. Protein sequence: CASSPPTSGGTDTQYF. Combining the CDR3 with reference TRBV28 and TRBJ2-3 gives the whole variable domain DVKVTQSSRYLVKRTGEKVFLECVQDMDHENMFWYRQDPGLGLRLIYFSYDVKMKEKGDIPEGYSVSREKKERFSLILESASTNQTSMYLCASSPPTSGGTDTQYFGPGTRLTVL.

The chain combines TRBV12-3 or TRBV12-4 with TRBJ1-1, with D unclear. Trimming took 3 bases from V and 7 from J, leaving 12 bases between them. CDR3 length: 13 residues. CDR3 bases: TGTGCCAGCAGTTTGGATACCGGGATTGAAGCTTTCTTT. Encoded protein: CASSLDTGIEAFF.

The chain links TRBV5-5 to TRBJ2-1; 7 bases are shared with TRBD1. With V trimmed by 4 bases and J by 4 bases, 5 bases remained unmatched. Germline V CDR1 and CDR2: SGHKS, YYEKEE (reference sequence). CDR3 length equals 14 residues. As DNA, the CDR3 is TGTGCCAGCAGCCTCCAGACAGGGTACAATGAGCAGTTCTTC. Residues: CASSLQTGYNEQFF.

The chain uses TRBV28 and TRBJ1-5; 7 nucleotides line up with TRBD1. V trimming: 6 bases; J trimming: 7 bases; junction bases outside the gene matches: 9. This CDR3 comprises 14 residues. Germline CDR1 is MDHEN and CDR2 is SYDVKM. The CDR3 reads CASRPTGSRQPQHF. CDR3 DNA: TGTGCCAGCAGGCCGACAGGGTCCAGGCAGCCCCAGCATTTT.

This sequence joins TRBV4-1 and TRBJ1-5; possibly TRBD1 for D (5 bases). Trimming cost V 0 bases and J 2 bases, with 11 bases left between them. Germline values: CDR1 MGHRA, CDR2 YSYEKL. This CDR3 spans 16 amino acids. In nucleotides, the CDR3 is TGCGCCAGCAGCCAAGACGGGGGGATAGGCAATCAGCCCCAGCATTTT. It translates to CASSQDGGIGNQPQHF.

This chain connects TRBV6-4 to TRBJ2-3, with 7 bases aligning to TRBD2. CDR1 is MRHNA and CDR2 is SNTAGT in the germline V gene. The CDR3 covers 16 residues. With 0 bases clipped from V and 0 bases from J, the junction kept 3 bases outside the gene matches. The CDR3 reads CASSDSEGGSTDTQYF. CDR3 sequence (DNA): TGTGCCAGCAGTGACTCGGAGGGAGGGAGCACAGATACGCAGTATTTT.

This clone occurred once. The CDR3 spells CASSLNSTEAFF. CDR3 DNA: TGTGCCAGCAGCTTGAATAGCACTGAAGCTTTCTTT. V usage is TRBV7-3 and J usage is TRBJ1-1, with D hard to call. Germline lookup yields CDR1 SGHTA and CDR2 FQGTGA. V was pared by 3 bases and J by 4 bases, with 6 bases between. CDR3 length: 12 residues. Drawing the rest from reference TRBV7-3 and TRBJ1-1, the complete variable domain is GAGVSQTPSNKVTEKGKYVELRCDPISGHTALYWYRQSLGQGPEFLIYFQGTGAADDSGLPNDRFFAVRPEGSVSTLKIQRTERGDSAVYLCASSLNSTEAFFGQGTRLTVV.

J is TRBJ1-1 and V is TRBV5-5; no clear D gene. V dropped 1 base and J dropped 0 bases, with 7 bases sitting between them. Per germline, CDR1 SGHKS and CDR2 YYEKEE (reference sequence). The CDR3 consists of 14 residues. The CDR3 nucleotides read TGTGCCAGCAGCTTGCAGGTACTGAACACTGAAGCTTTCTTT. It encodes CASSLQVLNTEAFF.

V is TRBV7-8 and J is TRBJ2-5; 10 positions agree with TRBD2. The CDR3 has 15 residues. CDR1 and CDR2 (germline): SGHVS, FQNEAQ. V trimming: 2 bases; J trimming: 4 bases; junction bases outside the gene matches: 4. The CDR3 reads CASSLLAGAAETQYF. As DNA, the CDR3 is TGTGCCAGCAGCTTACTAGCGGGGGCAGCAGAGACCCAGTACTTC.

The chain has TRBV4-1 and TRBJ2-5; 13 bases agree with TRBD2. CDR1 is MGHRA and CDR2 is YSYEKL in the germline V gene. The CDR3 runs 17 residues. Trimming removed 6 bases from V and 5 bases from J; junction bases left unmatched: 12. The CDR3 region is CASSPRLAGGIGETQYF. CDR3 nucleotide sequence: TGCGCCAGCAGTCCCCGACTAGCGGGGGGTATAGGGGAGACCCAGTACTTC.

This chain joins TRBV19 and TRBJ1-3; the D gene is possibly TRBD1 (5 bases). The V gene's germline CDR1 is LNHDA and CDR2 SQIVND (reference sequence). The CDR3 contains 14 residues. V lost 1 base and J lost 1, with 5 bases in between. DNA of the CDR3: TGTGCCAGTAGTATAGCAGGGTCTGGAAACACCATATATTTT. This gives the protein CASSIAGSGNTIYF.

The chain combines TRBV4-2 with TRBJ1-1; 7 nucleotides line up with TRBD1. Germline V gene lookup returns CDR1 LGHNA and CDR2 YNFKEQ. The length of the CDR3 is 15 residues. The ends lost 0 bases at V and 3 bases at J; junction bases unmatched: 4. CDR3 bases: TGTGCCAGCAGCCAAGACCGACAGGGAGACACTGAAGCTTTCTTT. It specifies CASSQDRQGDTEAFF.